The present T cell receptor beta chain was sequenced within a study of blood T cells in healthy people across ages. Turning to the study itself: Per two T cells, template switching captured roughly one barcoded beta molecule. General study points: Estimates based on one million T cells were treated as lower bounds.

With a J-beta primer mix and a sample-barcoded 5' primer, a second PCR ran about 7 to 11 cycles. Carrying 12 random nucleotides, a template-switch adaptor labeled each individual cDNA molecule. CDR3-containing paired-end reads numbered at least 2.5 million in each sample. TCRdb reprocessed the 5' RACE reads with MiXCR, giving one entry per CDR3 protein. The sample yields 700,000 to 900,000 distinct CDR3 sequences, less than 70% seen once. As for this clonotype: Its antigen is undetermined.

Germline lookup yields CDR1 MNHEY and CDR2 SVGEGT. CDR3 size: 15 residues. V was clipped by 9 bases and J by 1 base; unmatched bases: 8. The receptor comes from a man older than 75 in good health. The rearrangement links TRBV6-2 or TRBV6-3 to TRBJ2-3, with 9 bases lining up with TRBD2. The sample comprised blood. For the CDR3, the DNA is TGTGCCAGGAACCCTAGCGGGATTCGCACAGATACGCAGTATTTT. Its translation: CARNPSGIRTDTQYF.